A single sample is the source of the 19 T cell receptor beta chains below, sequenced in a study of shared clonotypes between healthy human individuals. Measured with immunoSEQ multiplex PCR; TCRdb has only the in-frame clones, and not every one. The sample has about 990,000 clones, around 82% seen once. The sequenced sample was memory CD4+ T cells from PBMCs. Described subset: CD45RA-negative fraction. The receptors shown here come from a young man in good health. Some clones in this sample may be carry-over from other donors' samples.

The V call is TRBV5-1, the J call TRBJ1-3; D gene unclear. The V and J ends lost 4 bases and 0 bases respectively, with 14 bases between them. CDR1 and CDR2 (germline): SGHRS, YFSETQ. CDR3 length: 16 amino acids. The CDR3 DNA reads TGCGCCAGCAGCCCGACACCCGTGAGCTCTGGAAACACCATATATTTT. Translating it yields CASSPTPVSSGNTIYF.

This CDR3 reads CASSFPGQGGNTGELFF. In nucleotides, the CDR3 is TGTGCCAGCAGTTTTCCGGGACAGGGAGGAAACACCGGGGAGCTGTTTTTT. This rearrangement joins TRBV28 to TRBJ2-2, with 9 bases matching TRBD1. Germline V gene data show CDR1 as MDHEN and CDR2 as SYDVKM. The CDR3 has 17 residues. Trimming took 3 bases from V and 2 from J; bases not matched to a gene: 7.

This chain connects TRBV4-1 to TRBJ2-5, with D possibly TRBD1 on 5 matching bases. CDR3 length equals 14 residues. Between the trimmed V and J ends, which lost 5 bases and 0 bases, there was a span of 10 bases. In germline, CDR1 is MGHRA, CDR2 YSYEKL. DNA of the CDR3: TGCGCCAGCAGCAAACAGGAGTACCAAGAGACCCAGTACTTC. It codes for CASSKQEYQETQYF.

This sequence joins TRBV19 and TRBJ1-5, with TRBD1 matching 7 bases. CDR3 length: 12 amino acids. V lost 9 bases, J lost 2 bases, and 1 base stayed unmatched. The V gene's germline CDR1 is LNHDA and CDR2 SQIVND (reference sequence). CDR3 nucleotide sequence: TGTGCCAGAGGACAGGGCAATCAGCCCCAGCATTTT. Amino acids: CARGQGNQPQHF. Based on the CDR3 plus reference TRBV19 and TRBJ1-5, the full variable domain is DGGITQSPKYLFRKEGQNVTLSCEQNLNHDAMYWYRQDPGQGLRLIYYSQIVNDFQKGDIAEGYSVSREKKESFPLTVTSAQKNPTAFYLCARGQGNQPQHFGDGTRLSIL.

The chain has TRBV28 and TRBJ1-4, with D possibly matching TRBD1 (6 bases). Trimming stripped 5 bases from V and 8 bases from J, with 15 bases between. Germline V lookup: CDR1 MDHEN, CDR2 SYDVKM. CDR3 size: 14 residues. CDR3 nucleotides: TGTGCCAGCAGTGTACAGGGAAGTGGCGAAAAACTGTTTTTT. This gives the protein CASSVQGSGEKLFF.

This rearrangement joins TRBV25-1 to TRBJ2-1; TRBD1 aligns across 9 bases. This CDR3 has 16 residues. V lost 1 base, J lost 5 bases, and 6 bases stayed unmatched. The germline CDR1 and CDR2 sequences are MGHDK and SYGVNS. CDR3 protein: CASSESGQGWNNEQFF. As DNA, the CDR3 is TGTGCCAGCAGTGAATCGGGACAGGGTTGGAACAATGAGCAGTTCTTC.

The CDR3 bases are TGTGCCAGCAGGGCCGGTCAGACCCCTACTAATGAAAAACTGTTTTTT. Translation gives CASRAGQTPTNEKLFF. The gene calls are TRBV2 and TRBJ1-4; unclear D gene. Germline CDR1 and CDR2: SNHLY and FYNNEI. Trimming cost V 6 bases and J 2 bases, with 16 bases left between them. The CDR3 spans 16 residues.

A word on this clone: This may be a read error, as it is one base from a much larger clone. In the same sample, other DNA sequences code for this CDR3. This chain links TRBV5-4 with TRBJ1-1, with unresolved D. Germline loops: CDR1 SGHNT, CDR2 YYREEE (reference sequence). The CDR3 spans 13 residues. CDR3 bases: TGCGCCAGCAGCTTAGAACAGAACACTGAAGCTTTCTTT. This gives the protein CASSLEQNTEAFF.

CDR3 in amino acids: CASSRGRGYEQYF. The CDR3 coding sequence is TGTGCCAGCAGCCGAGGGCGAGGGTACGAGCAGTACTTC. The chain carries TRBV14 and TRBJ2-7, with D maybe TRBD2 (5 bases). The CDR3 has 13 residues. Germline CDR1 and CDR2: SGHDN and FVKESK. The V end was cut by 4 bases, the J end by 4 bases, with 11 bases between.

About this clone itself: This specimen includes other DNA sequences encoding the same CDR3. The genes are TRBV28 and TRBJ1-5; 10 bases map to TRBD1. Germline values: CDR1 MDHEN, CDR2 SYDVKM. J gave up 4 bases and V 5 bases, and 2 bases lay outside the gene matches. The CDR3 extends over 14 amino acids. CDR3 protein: CASSPGQGNQPQHF. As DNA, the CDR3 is TGTGCCAGCAGTCCGGGACAGGGGAATCAGCCCCAGCATTTT.

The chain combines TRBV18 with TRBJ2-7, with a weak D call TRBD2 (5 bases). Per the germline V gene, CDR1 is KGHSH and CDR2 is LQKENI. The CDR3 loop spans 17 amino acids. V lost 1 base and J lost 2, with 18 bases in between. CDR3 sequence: CASSPQVGGPVAYEQYF. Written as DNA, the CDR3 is TGTGCCAGCTCACCACAAGTAGGAGGCCCTGTCGCCTACGAGCAGTACTTC.

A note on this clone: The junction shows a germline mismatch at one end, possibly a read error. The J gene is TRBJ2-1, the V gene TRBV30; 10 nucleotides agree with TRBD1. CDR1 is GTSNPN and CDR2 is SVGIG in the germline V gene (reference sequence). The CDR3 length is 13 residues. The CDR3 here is CAWSAQPLGTGVF. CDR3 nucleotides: TGTGCCTGGAGTGCCCAACCCTTGGGGACAGGGGTCTTC.

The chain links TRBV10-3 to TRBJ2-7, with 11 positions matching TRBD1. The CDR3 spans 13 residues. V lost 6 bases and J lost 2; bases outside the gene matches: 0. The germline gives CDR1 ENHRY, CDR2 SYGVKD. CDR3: CAIRDRGPYEQYF. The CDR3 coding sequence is TGTGCCATCAGGGACAGGGGGCCCTACGAGCAGTACTTC.

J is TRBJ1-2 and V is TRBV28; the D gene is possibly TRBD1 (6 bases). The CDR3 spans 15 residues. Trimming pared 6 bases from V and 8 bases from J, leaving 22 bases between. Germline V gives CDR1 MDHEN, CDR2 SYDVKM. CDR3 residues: CASSLLYLDSQGYTF. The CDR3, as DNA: TGTGCCAGCAGCCTGCTTTACTTGGACAGCCAAGGCTACACCTTC.

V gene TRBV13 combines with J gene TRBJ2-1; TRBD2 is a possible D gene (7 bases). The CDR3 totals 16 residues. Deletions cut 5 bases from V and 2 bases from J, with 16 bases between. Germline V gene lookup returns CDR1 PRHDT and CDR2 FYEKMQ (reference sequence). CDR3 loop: CASSPFGGATYNEQFF. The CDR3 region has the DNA TGTGCCAGCAGCCCGTTTGGGGGGGCGACCTACAATGAGCAGTTCTTC.

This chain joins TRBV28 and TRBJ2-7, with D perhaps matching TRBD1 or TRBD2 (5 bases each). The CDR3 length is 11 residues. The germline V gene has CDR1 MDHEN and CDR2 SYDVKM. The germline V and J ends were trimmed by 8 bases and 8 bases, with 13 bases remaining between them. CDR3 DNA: TGTGCCAGCTCGGGGCACCCGCAGCAGTACTTC. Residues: CASSGHPQQYF.

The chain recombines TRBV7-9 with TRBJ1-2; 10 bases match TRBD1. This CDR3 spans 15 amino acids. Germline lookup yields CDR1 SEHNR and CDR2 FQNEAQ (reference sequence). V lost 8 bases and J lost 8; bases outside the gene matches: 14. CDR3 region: CASSIGQGGLGGYTF. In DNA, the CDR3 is TGTGCCAGCTCAATCGGACAGGGGGGCTTAGGAGGCTACACCTTC.

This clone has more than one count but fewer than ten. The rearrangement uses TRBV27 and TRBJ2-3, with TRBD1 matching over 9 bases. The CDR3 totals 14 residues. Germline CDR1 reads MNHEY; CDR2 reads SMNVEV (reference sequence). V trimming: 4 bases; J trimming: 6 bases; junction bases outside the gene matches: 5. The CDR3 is CASSWYRGRDTQYF. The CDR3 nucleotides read TGTGCCAGCAGTTGGTACAGGGGGCGTGATACGCAGTATTTT.

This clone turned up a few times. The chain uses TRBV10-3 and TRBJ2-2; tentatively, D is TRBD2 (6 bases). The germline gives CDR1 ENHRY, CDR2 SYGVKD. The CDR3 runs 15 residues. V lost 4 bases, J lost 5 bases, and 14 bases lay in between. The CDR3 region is CAISGRGSATGELFF. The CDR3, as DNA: TGTGCCATCAGTGGGCGGGGTAGCGCTACCGGGGAGCTGTTTTTT.